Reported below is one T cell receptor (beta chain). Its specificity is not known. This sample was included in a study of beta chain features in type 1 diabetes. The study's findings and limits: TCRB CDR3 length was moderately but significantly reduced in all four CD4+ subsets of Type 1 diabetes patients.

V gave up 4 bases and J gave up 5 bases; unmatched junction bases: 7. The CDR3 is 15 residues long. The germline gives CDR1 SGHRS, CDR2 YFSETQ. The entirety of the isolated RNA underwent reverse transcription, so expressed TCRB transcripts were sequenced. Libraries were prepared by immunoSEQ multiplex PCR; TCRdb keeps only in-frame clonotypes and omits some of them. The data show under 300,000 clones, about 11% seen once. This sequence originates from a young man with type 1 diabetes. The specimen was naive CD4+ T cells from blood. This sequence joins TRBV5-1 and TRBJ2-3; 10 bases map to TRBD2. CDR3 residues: CASSISGGAIDTQYF. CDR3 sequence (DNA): TGCGCCAGCAGCATCAGCGGGGGGGCCATAGATACGCAGTATTTT.